A single sample gave rise to the 4 T cell receptor beta chains below, sequenced in a study of blood T cell repertoires in COVID-19. Clones were read by immunoSEQ multiplex PCR, and TCRdb kept only the in-frame ones, dropping some. Among roughly 430,000 clones listed, roughly 87% were seen once. The sequenced material came from PBMCs or T cells enriched from blood (not recorded which). The receptors originated from a woman aged 40-49 years with acute COVID-19.

The chain employs TRBV9 and TRBJ1-4; 7 bases map to TRBD1. V was pared by 0 bases and J by 6 bases, with 8 bases of the junction left unmatched. The CDR3 consists of 16 residues. Germline CDR1 is SGDLS and CDR2 is YYNGEE. The CDR3 DNA reads TGTGCCAGCAGCGTAGGTGGGCAGGGGGAAGATGAAAAACTGTTTTTT. It yields the protein CASSVGGQGEDEKLFF.

This rearrangement joins TRBV20-1 to TRBJ1-1; a possible D gene is TRBD1 (5 bases). The CDR3 is 13 amino acids. The V end was cut by 6 bases, the J end by 3 bases, with 14 bases between. Germline V gene sequence: CDR1 DFQATT, CDR2 SNEGSKA (reference sequence). The CDR3 DNA reads TGCAGTGCGAGTACCGGAGGGGACACTGAAGCTTTCTTT. This encodes CSASTGGDTEAFF.

The chain recombines TRBV30 with TRBJ1-6; TRBD1 aligns across 11 bases. The germline CDR1 and CDR2 sequences are GTSNPN and SVGIG (reference sequence). This CDR3 has 13 residues. The CDR3 loop is CGLSGTGGSPLHF. DNA of the CDR3: TGTGGACTTTCCGGGACAGGGGGTTCACCCCTCCACTTT.

The rearrangement uses TRBV24-1 and TRBJ1-1, with D possibly TRBD1 on 5 matching bases. This CDR3 contains 13 residues. With 7 bases removed from V and 3 bases from J, the gap between germline ends came to 11 bases. The germline V gene has CDR1 KGHDR and CDR2 SFDVKD. CDR3 residues: CATSQGSHTEAFF. The CDR3 DNA reads as TGTGCCACCAGCCAGGGATCACACACTGAAGCTTTCTTT.